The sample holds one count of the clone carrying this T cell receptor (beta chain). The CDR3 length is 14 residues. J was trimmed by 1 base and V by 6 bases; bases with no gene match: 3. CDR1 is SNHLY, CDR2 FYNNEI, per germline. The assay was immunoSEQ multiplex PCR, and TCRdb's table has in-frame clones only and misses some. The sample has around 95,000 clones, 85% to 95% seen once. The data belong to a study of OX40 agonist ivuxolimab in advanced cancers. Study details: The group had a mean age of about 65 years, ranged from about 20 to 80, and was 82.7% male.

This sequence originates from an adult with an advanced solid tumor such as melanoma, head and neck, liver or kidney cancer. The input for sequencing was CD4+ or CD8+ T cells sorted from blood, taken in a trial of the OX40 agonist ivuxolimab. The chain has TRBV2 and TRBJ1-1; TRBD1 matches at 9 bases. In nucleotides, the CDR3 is TGTGCCAGCAGGGACAGGGGCGGGAACACTGAAGCTTTCTTT. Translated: CASRDRGGNTEAFF.